The 26 T cell receptor beta chains below were found in one sample sequenced in a study of cytomegalovirus exposure and HLA in healthy donors. Vbeta (60) and Jbeta (13) primers were used in the PCR. Profiled with immunoSEQ multiplex PCR; TCRdb holds only in-frame clones, not every one. There are about 140,000 clones in the sample; roughly 75% occur only once, and about 3.2% lies in the top ten. Sequenced sample: PBMCs. The receptors originated from a female donor in good health and CMV-seronegative.

The J gene is TRBJ2-5, the V gene TRBV10-3, with 14 bases matching TRBD2. Germline lookup yields CDR1 ENHRY and CDR2 SYGVKD. Trimming at V came to 4 bases and at J to 5 bases, leaving 0 bases not matched to a gene. The CDR3 is 14 amino acids. The CDR3 sequence: CAISGTSGRETQYF. In DNA form, the CDR3 reads TGTGCCATCAGTGGGACTAGCGGGAGGGAGACCCAGTACTTC.

The gene calls are TRBV5-1 and TRBJ1-2, with TRBD1 as a possible D gene (6 bases). Germline CDR1 SGHRS, CDR2 YFSETQ. CDR3 length: 14 amino acids. V was trimmed by 2 bases and J by 4 bases, leaving 12 bases between them. The CDR3 DNA reads TGCGCCAGCAGCTTTACAGGGCGGAGCTATGGCTACACCTTC. Translation gives CASSFTGRSYGYTF.

CDR3 region: CASSQDRQGASTDTQYF. In nucleotides, the CDR3 is TGCGCCAGCAGCCAAGATCGACAGGGGGCGAGCACAGATACGCAGTATTTT. V usage is TRBV4-1 and J usage is TRBJ2-3; 10 bases fit TRBD1. Germline V gene data show CDR1 as MGHRA and CDR2 as YSYEKL. This CDR3 has 17 amino acids. After removal of 0 bases from V and 0 bases from J, the junction contained 3 bases not matched to a gene.

The V gene is TRBV10-1, the J gene TRBJ2-1; TRBD1 is a possible D gene (5 bases). From germline, CDR1 is WNHNN and CDR2 SYGVQD (reference sequence). The V end lost 3 bases, the J end lost 6 bases, and 12 bases lay between the germline ends. The CDR3 has 14 residues. The CDR3 DNA reads as TGCGCCAGCAGTGAAGGGGTAGTGGGCAATGAGCAGTTCTTC. Its translation: CASSEGVVGNEQFF.

This chain uses TRBV18 with TRBJ2-3; 9 bases are shared with TRBD2. Germline CDR1 reads KGHSH; CDR2 reads LQKENI. With 5 bases clipped from V and 1 base from J, the junction kept 7 bases outside the gene matches. CDR3 length equals 16 residues. The CDR3 region is CASSEAGGPGTDTQYF. For the CDR3, the DNA is TGTGCCAGCTCAGAAGCGGGGGGCCCGGGCACAGATACGCAGTATTTT.

This chain joins TRBV27 and TRBJ2-6; D perhaps matches TRBD1 (5 bases). The CDR3 has 16 residues. The V end was cut by 4 bases, the J end by 4 bases, with 14 bases between. Germline lookup yields CDR1 MNHEY and CDR2 SMNVEV (reference sequence). The CDR3 sequence is CASSSRALAGANVLTF. In DNA, the CDR3 is TGTGCCAGCAGTTCCAGGGCCTTAGCCGGGGCCAACGTCCTGACTTTC.

V gene TRBV19 combines with J gene TRBJ2-3; 8 nucleotides agree with TRBD2. Germline V gene data show CDR1 as LNHDA and CDR2 as SQIVND (reference sequence). The CDR3 spans 18 residues. J was trimmed by 0 bases and V by 5 bases; bases with no gene match: 13. The DNA for the CDR3 is TGTGCCAGTAGTTTCCGAAATCTCGCTAGCGGGAGCACAGATACGCAGTATTTT. Amino acid sequence: CASSFRNLASGSTDTQYF.

The rearrangement links TRBV9 to TRBJ2-7; 9 nucleotides line up with TRBD1. Germline loops: CDR1 SGDLS, CDR2 YYNGEE. There are 16 residues in the CDR3. V gave up 0 bases and J gave up 4 bases; unmatched junction bases: 8. The CDR3 sequence is CASSVALTGGLYEQYF. In DNA form, the CDR3 reads TGTGCCAGCAGCGTAGCTCTGACAGGGGGTCTGTACGAGCAGTACTTC.

This rearrangement joins TRBV28 to TRBJ2-4; D gene ambiguous. Germline CDR1 MDHEN, CDR2 SYDVKM. This CDR3 contains 13 residues. Deletions cut 10 bases from V and 0 bases from J, with 10 bases between. In DNA form, the CDR3 reads TGTGCCACCACTAAACTAGCCAAAAACATTCAGTACTTC. Translation gives CATTKLAKNIQYF. Supplemented by reference TRBV28 and TRBJ2-4, the full variable domain reads DVKVTQSSRYLVKRTGEKVFLECVQDMDHENMFWYRQDPGLGLRLIYFSYDVKMKEKGDIPEGYSVSREKKERFSLILESASTNQTSMYLCATTKLAKNIQYFGAGTRLSVL.

The chain uses TRBV9 and TRBJ2-3, with 10 bases that match TRBD2. Germline CDR1 and CDR2: SGDLS and YYNGEE. The CDR3 totals 16 residues. The ends lost 0 bases at V and 4 bases at J; junction bases unmatched: 5. CDR3 coding DNA: TGTGCCAGCAGCGTAGCTAGCGGGGGCATGTCAGATACGCAGTATTTT. Translated, it gives CASSVASGGMSDTQYF.

J is TRBJ1-2 and V is TRBV2, with a weak D call TRBD1 (6 bases). The ends were cut back, 3 bases at V and 4 bases at J, with 15 bases in the middle. Germline V lookup: CDR1 SNHLY, CDR2 FYNNEI. CDR3 length: 15 residues. CDR3 loop: CASSDRGRESYGYTF. The CDR3 DNA reads TGTGCCAGCAGTGACAGGGGAAGGGAGTCCTATGGCTACACCTTC.

This chain uses TRBV7-9 with TRBJ1-1; D is undetermined. Germline lookup yields CDR1 SEHNR and CDR2 FQNEAQ (reference sequence). The V gene lost 7 bases and the J gene lost 5 bases, with 8 bases spanning the gap. This CDR3 has 11 residues. CDR3 nucleotide sequence: TGTGCCAGCACCCGGGTTACTGAAGCTTTCTTT. The encoded protein is CASTRVTEAFF.

The chain combines TRBV5-1 with TRBJ2-7, with D possibly being TRBD2 (6 bases). This CDR3 is built from 16 residues. Germline-derived CDR1 and CDR2 are SGHRS and YFSETQ. The V end lost 1 base, the J end lost 2 bases, and 16 bases lay between the germline ends. CDR3 amino acids: CASSLFKLAGPYEQYF. The CDR3 bases are TGCGCCAGCAGCTTGTTTAAGTTGGCGGGACCCTACGAGCAGTACTTC.

As concerns this clone: Other DNA sequences of this sample code for an identical CDR3. The chain's CDR3 is CASSRGGSYNEQFF. CDR3 coding DNA: TGTGCCAGCAGTCGGGGGGGGTCCTACAATGAGCAGTTCTTC. V usage is TRBV14 and J usage is TRBJ2-1; 8 bases agree with TRBD2. This CDR3 is 14 amino acids long. V lost 6 bases and J lost 1; bases outside the gene matches: 2. Germline lookup yields CDR1 SGHDN and CDR2 FVKESK.

Points on this clone: The junction shows a germline mismatch at one end, possibly a read error. The chain couples TRBV19 to TRBJ1-2; D is uncertain. Germline CDR1 and CDR2: LNHDA and SQIVND (reference sequence). The CDR3 is made up of 13 amino acids. The CDR3 coding sequence is TGTGCCAGTAGTATAAGGAAGAACTATGGCTACCCCTTC. Translation: CASSIRKNYGYPF.

This rearrangement joins TRBV7-2 to TRBJ1-5, with D perhaps matching TRBD1 (5 bases). V was shortened by 1 base and J by 0 bases, with 10 bases between the two germline ends. The length of the CDR3 is 16 residues. Germline V gene lookup returns CDR1 SGHTA and CDR2 FQGNSA. In DNA, the CDR3 is TGTGCCAGCAGCTTAGTGACAGTATATAGCAATCAGCCCCAGCATTTT. As protein: CASSLVTVYSNQPQHF. Complete variable domain (other parts from reference TRBV7-2 and TRBJ1-5): GAGVSQSPSNKVTEKGKDVELRCDPISGHTALYWYRQSLGQGLEFLIYFQGNSAPDKSGLPSDRFSAERTGGSVSTLTIQRTQQEDSAVYLCASSLVTVYSNQPQHFGDGTRLSIL.

This clone is a singleton in its sample. V gene TRBV27 combines with J gene TRBJ2-5; 9 bases are a match to TRBD1. Germline CDR1 is MNHEY and CDR2 is SMNVEV (reference sequence). The CDR3 totals 15 residues. V shed 5 bases and J 1 base; nucleotides not matched to a gene: 5. The CDR3 loop reads CASSPRTGAQETQYF. The CDR3 DNA sequence: TGTGCCAGCAGTCCTCGGACAGGGGCCCAAGAGACCCAGTACTTC.

This clone was found once. This CDR3 is CASSLRGGELFF. CDR3 DNA sequence: TGTGCCAGCAGCCTAAGAGGGGGGGAGCTGTTTTTT. The chain uses TRBV7-2 and TRBJ2-2; D might be TRBD2 (5 bases). This CDR3 is built from 12 residues. V dropped 5 bases and J dropped 8 bases, with 9 bases sitting between them. CDR1 is SGHTA, CDR2 FQGNSA, per germline.

The chain recombines TRBV10-3 with TRBJ2-7; 9 bases align to TRBD1. V trimming: 11 bases; J trimming: 4 bases; junction bases outside the gene matches: 9. The CDR3 is 13 amino acids. Germline loops: CDR1 ENHRY, CDR2 SYGVKD. CDR3 bases: TGTGCCGCCACCGGGACAGGGATTTACGAGCAGTACTTC. Protein: CAATGTGIYEQYF.

This clone was detected only a few times. The V call is TRBV7-6, the J call TRBJ2-3, with D uncertain. CDR1 and CDR2 from the germline V gene are SGHVS and FNYEAQ. V dropped 5 bases and J dropped 3 bases, with 9 bases sitting between them. The CDR3 sequence is 13 residues long. The CDR3 region has the DNA TGTGCCAGCAGCCGTGGCAGGACAGATACGCAGTATTTT. Translation: CASSRGRTDTQYF.

CDR3 nucleotide sequence: TGTGCCAGCAGTCTTGTTCGTCGGGACACTGAAGCTTTCTTT. This gives the protein CASSLVRRDTEAFF. This chain joins TRBV14 and TRBJ1-1; D unresolved. Germline assignment: CDR1 SGHDN and CDR2 FVKESK. The CDR3 contains 14 residues. Trimming stripped 6 bases from V and 3 bases from J, with 14 bases between.

This clone showed up just once. The chain employs TRBV7-9 and TRBJ1-1; D is ambiguous. V lost 4 bases, J lost 0 bases, and 12 bases lay in between. Germline CDR1 SEHNR, CDR2 FQNEAQ (reference sequence). This CDR3 has 15 amino acids. The CDR3 is CASSSRSTLNTEAFF. The DNA for the CDR3 is TGTGCCAGCAGCTCGCGCTCGACACTGAACACTGAAGCTTTCTTT.

The rearrangement joins TRBV30 to TRBJ1-3; a possible D gene is TRBD1 (5 bases). This CDR3 is 13 amino acids long. V was clipped by 7 bases and J by 4 bases, with 14 bases between them. Looked up from germline, CDR1 is GTSNPN and CDR2 is SVGIG (reference sequence). DNA for the CDR3: TGTGCCTCCAAAACGGGGGACGGAAACACCATATATTTT. This gives the protein CASKTGDGNTIYF.

The chain combines TRBV28 with TRBJ2-5; 10 nucleotides agree with TRBD1. The J call is in doubt because the DNA end fits TRBJ2-7 better. Looked up from germline, CDR1 is MDHEN and CDR2 is SYDVKM. This CDR3 has 14 amino acids. The CDR3 reads CASSLGTGVREQYF. The CDR3 DNA reads as TGTGCCAGCAGTCTCGGGACAGGGGTGCGCGAGCAGTACTTC.

This sequence joins TRBV5-1 and TRBJ2-3; D is unresolved. The CDR3 totals 15 residues. Trimming took off 2 bases at V and 2 bases at J, with 12 bases between the two ends. CDR1 and CDR2 from the germline V gene are SGHRS and YFSETQ. CDR3 coding DNA: TGCGCCAGCAGCTTCGACTGGCCCAACACAGATACGCAGTATTTT. Translated, it gives CASSFDWPNTDTQYF. The entire variable domain, with the rest obtained from reference TRBV5-1 and TRBJ2-3, is as follows: KAGVTQTPRYLIKTRGQQVTLSCSPISGHRSVSWYQQTPGQGLQFLFEYFSETQRNKGNFPGRFSGRQFSNSRSEMNVSTLELGDSALYLCASSFDWPNTDTQYFGPGTRLTVL.

The chain carries TRBV15 and TRBJ2-1, with TRBD1 identical over 10 bases. The CDR3 is 15 residues long. Germline CDR1 reads LNHNV; CDR2 reads YYDKDF (reference sequence). J gave up 3 bases and V 3 bases, and 2 bases lay outside the gene matches. As DNA, the CDR3 is TGTGCCACCAGCAGGGGACAGGGGAGCTACAATGAGCAGTTCTTC. It encodes CATSRGQGSYNEQFF.